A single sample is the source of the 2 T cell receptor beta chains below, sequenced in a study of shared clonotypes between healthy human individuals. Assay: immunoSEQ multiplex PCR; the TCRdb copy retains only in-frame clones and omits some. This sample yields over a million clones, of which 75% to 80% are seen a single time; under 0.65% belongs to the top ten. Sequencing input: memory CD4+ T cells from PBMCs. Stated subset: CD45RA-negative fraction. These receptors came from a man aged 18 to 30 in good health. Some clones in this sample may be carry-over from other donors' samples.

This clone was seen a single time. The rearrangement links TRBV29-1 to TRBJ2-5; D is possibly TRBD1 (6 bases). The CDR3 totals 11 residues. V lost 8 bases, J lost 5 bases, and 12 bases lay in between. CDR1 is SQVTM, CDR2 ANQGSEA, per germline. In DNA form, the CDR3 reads TGCAGCTGGGGCAGGGGTGAGACCCAGTACTTC. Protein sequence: CSWGRGETQYF.

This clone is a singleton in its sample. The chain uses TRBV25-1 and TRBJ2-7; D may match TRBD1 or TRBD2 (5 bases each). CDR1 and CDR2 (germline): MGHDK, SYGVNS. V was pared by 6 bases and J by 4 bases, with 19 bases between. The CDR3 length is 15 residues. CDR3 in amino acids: CASRRDRVSSYEQYF. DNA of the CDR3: TGTGCCAGCAGAAGGGACCGGGTTTCGAGTTACGAGCAGTACTTC.